A selection of T cell receptor beta chains follows, all from one sample in a study of Tregs in tolerant kidney transplant recipients. The assay was immunoSEQ multiplex PCR, and TCRdb's table has in-frame clones only and misses some. The repertoire includes about 88,000 clones, roughly nine tenths of them detected once, and 4.5% to 5% sits in the top ten. The sequenced material came from CD8+ T cells from blood. These receptors were taken from a human donor in good health. Each CDR3 is given with its conserved first and last residue.

>TRBV4-1|TRBJ2-5
CASSQEIAGLQETQYF
>TRBV7-9|TRBJ2-7
CASRKAGGEQYF
>TRBV15|TRBJ1-3
CATSGRDGLIGNTIYF
>TRBV7-8|TRBJ2-3
CASSLSKSGTSPRTDTQYF
>TRBV19|TRBJ2-1
CASHPRDSRFYNEQFF
>TRBV5-6|TRBJ2-3
CASSKGILADTQYF
>TRBV10-1|TRBJ2-1
CASSELSGGLGGQFF
>TRBV11-3|TRBJ2-7
CASSTRDRPLEQYF
>TRBV4-1|TRBJ2-1
CASSQVLQIEQFF
>TRBV27|TRBJ2-7
CASSLSGYEQYF
>TRBV7-9|TRBJ2-1
CASSLAYNEQFF
>TRBV5-4|TRBJ2-2
CASSLSGFGELFF
>TRBV5-4|TRBJ2-5
CASSFMGAGGETQYF
>TRBV6-5|TRBJ1-1
CASRAGWDTEAFF